Following are 10 T cell receptor beta chains from one sample sequenced in a study of blood T cell repertoires in COVID-19. Using immunoSEQ multiplex PCR, the repertoire was profiled, and TCRdb retains in-frame clones only, with some absent. The table has about 120,000 clones, 75% to 80% seen once. The sequenced sample consisted of peripheral blood. The origin of the receptors is a woman aged 80 or over with active or convalescent COVID-19.

The V and J genes are TRBV5-1 and TRBJ2-5; D gene ambiguous. CDR3 length equals 14 residues. Trimming stripped 1 base from V and 5 bases from J, with 12 bases between. Per germline, CDR1 SGHRS and CDR2 YFSETQ. CDR3 bases: TGCGCCAGCAGCTTGTCAAGCCAAAAGGAGACCCAGTACTTC. Protein sequence: CASSLSSQKETQYF.

This chain uses TRBV19 with TRBJ1-1; D ambiguous. V was shortened by 5 bases and J by 4 bases, with 14 bases between the two germline ends. CDR3 length: 14 residues. Germline V gene data show CDR1 as LNHDA and CDR2 as SQIVND (reference sequence). The CDR3 region has the DNA TGTGCCAGTAGTTCCTGGGCAGGCCTCACTGAAGCTTTCTTT. Its protein product is CASSSWAGLTEAFF.

The chain is built from TRBV5-1 and TRBJ2-5; possibly TRBD2 for D (5 bases). Germline V gene sequence: CDR1 SGHRS, CDR2 YFSETQ. V was trimmed by 1 base and J by 2 bases, leaving 9 bases between them. The CDR3 runs to 14 residues. CDR3 in amino acids: CASSLPRRQETQYF. In DNA form, the CDR3 reads TGCGCCAGCAGCTTGCCCCGGAGGCAAGAGACCCAGTACTTC.

The chain has TRBV19 and TRBJ1-6, with 8 bases matching TRBD1. CDR1 is LNHDA, CDR2 SQIVND, per germline (reference sequence). The CDR3 totals 14 residues. After removal of 6 bases from V and 10 bases from J, the junction contained 8 bases not matched to a gene. The chain's CDR3 is CASSTGTGMSPLHF. In DNA, the CDR3 is TGTGCCAGTAGCACCGGGACAGGCATGTCACCCCTCCACTTT.

V usage is TRBV4-3 and J usage is TRBJ1-5; 7 bases map to TRBD1. CDR3 length: 14 amino acids. V lost 4 bases and J lost 9; bases outside the gene matches: 9. Germline CDR1 is LGHNA and CDR2 is YSLEER. As DNA, the CDR3 is TGCGCCAGCAGCCTAACGACAGGGTGGGGGCCCCAGCATTTT. The encoded protein is CASSLTTGWGPQHF.

This rearrangement joins TRBV25-1 to TRBJ1-1; D unresolved. The ends were cut back, 3 bases at V and 1 base at J, with 12 bases in the middle. The CDR3 has 15 residues. Germline assignment: CDR1 MGHDK and CDR2 SYGVNS. The CDR3 nucleotides read TGTGCCAGCAGTGACCCCAGTCGGGGGAACACTGAAGCTTTCTTT. It specifies CASSDPSRGNTEAFF.

The V gene is TRBV4-1, the J gene TRBJ2-1, with a possible D match to TRBD2 (5 bases). Germline loops: CDR1 MGHRA, CDR2 YSYEKL. The CDR3 totals 16 residues. Trimming stripped 3 bases from V and 2 bases from J, with 14 bases between. CDR3 amino acids: CASSQAEGRAYNEQFF. The DNA for the CDR3 is TGCGCCAGCAGCCAGGCCGAGGGAAGGGCCTACAATGAGCAGTTCTTC.

This sequence joins TRBV10-3 and TRBJ2-7; 11 bases fit TRBD2. The trim removed 5 bases at V and 1 base at J, leaving 1 base unmatched. Germline V gene data show CDR1 as ENHRY and CDR2 as SYGVKD. The CDR3 spans 14 residues. For the CDR3, the DNA is TGTGCCATCAGTAGACTAGCGGGGTCCTACGAGCAGTACTTC. Protein product: CAISRLAGSYEQYF.

The chain uses TRBV6-2 or TRBV6-3 and TRBJ1-5; TRBD1 matches 10 bases. The CDR3 sequence is 18 residues long. The ends lost 6 bases at V and 0 bases at J; junction bases unmatched: 11. Germline CDR1 is MNHEY and CDR2 is SVGEGT. This CDR3 is CASSKAGTGVYSNQPQHF. The CDR3 nucleotides are TGTGCCAGCAGCAAGGCCGGGACAGGGGTCTATAGCAATCAGCCCCAGCATTTT.

This clone was found once. The V call is TRBV28, the J call TRBJ2-1; TRBD1 aligns across 7 bases. Germline V gives CDR1 MDHEN, CDR2 SYDVKM. V lost 3 bases and J lost 12; bases outside the gene matches: 8. This CDR3 has 13 residues. The CDR3 reads CASSFVFRGWQFF. Written as DNA, the CDR3 is TGTGCCAGCAGTTTTGTATTCAGGGGGTGGCAGTTCTTC.